This T cell receptor (beta chain) was captured by sequencing in a study of CD8+ T cells in alopecia areata (dated 2018 in TCRdb). Background on the whole study: The treated patients, all with moderate-to-severe alopecia areata, were enrolled in an open-label pilot trial of oral tofacitinib given at 5 to 10 mg twice daily. In treated patients, disease severity was measured using the SALT score, which gives the percentage of scalp surface area affected. RNA came from the PAXgene miRNA kit for fixed scalp, the miRNeasy kit for PBMCs, and the RNeasy kit for mouse skin. Patients stayed on tofacitinib for 6 to 18 months and then had 6 months of follow-up off drug so that delayed response and recurrence could be assessed. High-throughput TCRbeta sequencing was used to examine T cell clonal expansion in alopecia areata in both the C3H/HeJ mouse model and human patients. Amplification of TCRbeta CDR3 regions was done by immunoSEQ multiplex PCR using 35 Vbeta forward primers and 13 Jbeta reverse primers. Biopsies were taken from tofacitinib-treated patients at baseline and again at 4 and 24 weeks into treatment, and several of those patients also had a later scalp biopsy. Clonality in the scalp was compared among normal scalp (n=4), patchy alopecia areata scalp (n=8), and alopecia totalis/universalis scalp (n=8). Scalp tissue and sorted CD4+ and CD8+ peripheral blood T cells from patchy and totalis/universalis alopecia areata patients and from healthy controls were covered by human TCRbeta sequencing. What the work shows at the level of the full study, not this receptor alone: Compared with normal scalp, lesional scalp had higher clonality and more expanded CD8+ clones, particularly in alopecia totalis/universalis, a pattern that suggests antigenic drive. Scalp clonality and the number of expanded CD8+ clones among the top 100 scalp clones were significantly decreased by tofacitinib. Unlike mouse skin, where gammadelta T cells dominate, normal human skin contains resident alphabeta T cells that get sequenced too, which complicates analysis of the scalp TCR repertoire. Shared TCR sequences between patients were less evident than in mice, which may be partly attributable to HLA diversity in the patient population. Because the treated cohort was small and included a single nonresponder, larger studies are needed to assess links between baseline CD8+ expansion and response. Many expanded lesional clones persisted in scalp and blood during tofacitinib treatment, which may partly explain relapse after stopping treatment.

Sample treatment or condition, as interpreted from the label and publication: oral pan-JAK inhibitor, 5-10 mg twice daily. Peripheral blood and lesional scalp punch biopsies were obtained from patients with alopecia areata. PBMCs were isolated by density centrifugation and stained for CD3, CD4 and CD8, and CD4+ and CD8+ T cells were sorted on a FACSAria. The library was generated by the immunoSEQ multiplex PCR assay. For TCR sequencing, RNA was extracted from every sample and reverse transcribed into cDNA to serve as template. First-strand cDNA was synthesized with SuperScript III using a 2:1 mix of oligo-dT and random hexamers. A synthetic immune receptor repertoire was used to measure amplification bias, and any remaining bias was corrected computationally. For the original study's pipeline: After raw reads were preprocessed to remove errors, the CDR3 was defined following IMGT conventions as running from the conserved cysteine to phenylalanine. Clonality was computed by normalizing Shannon entropy by log2 of the number of productive unique TCRs and subtracting the result from 1. Whether each scalp clone was CD4 or CD8 was inferred by checking scalp TCRbeta sequences against the CD4 and CD8 repertoires from sorted blood. What TCRdb holds here is the immuneACCESS table cut down to in-frame rearrangements. Part of the clones is not present; checked against another copy, under half of the missing clones reflect an unresolved V gene, and the others are unexplained. V and J calls plus clone size are reproduced from that table; the DNA served to infer D and trimming. A total of roughly 210,000 clones appear in this sample, roughly two fifths of them only once. The leading ten clones occupy 2.6% of the sample.

About this clone itself: Its antigen target is currently unknown. No base-level quality is on record; no much larger clone is a single base apart.

This sample comprised CD4+ T cells sorted from blood, obtained at approximately week 36, from a patient treated with tofacitinib. The source of this sequence is a human donor with alopecia areata.

The nucleotides read TGCAGCTCCAAGACAGACTTGCGCACAGATACGCAGTATTTT. Its protein reads: CSSKTDLRTDTQYF. The rearranged segments are TRBV29-1 and TRBJ2-3; the D gene is perhaps TRBD1, from 5 matching bases. The CDR3 holds 14 amino acids from the cysteine to the phenylalanine. Of the read, only the CDR3 DNA is kept; its 42 bases are in frame from base 1. V and J are truncated by 8 bases and 1 base respectively, leaving an intervening sequence of 16 bases. Via the germline V gene, CDR1 is SQVTM and CDR2 ANQGSEA.